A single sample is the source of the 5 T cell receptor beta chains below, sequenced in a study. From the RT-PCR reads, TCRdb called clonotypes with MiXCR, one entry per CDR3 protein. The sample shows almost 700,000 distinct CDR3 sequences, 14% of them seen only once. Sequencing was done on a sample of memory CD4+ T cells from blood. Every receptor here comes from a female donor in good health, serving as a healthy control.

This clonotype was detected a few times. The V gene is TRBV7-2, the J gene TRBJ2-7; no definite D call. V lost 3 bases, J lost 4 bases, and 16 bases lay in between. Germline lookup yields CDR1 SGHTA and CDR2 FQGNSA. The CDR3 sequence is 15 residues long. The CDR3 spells CASSFRLRKTYEQYF. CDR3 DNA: TGTGCCAGCAGCTTTCGACTGCGGAAGACTTACGAGCAGTACTTC.

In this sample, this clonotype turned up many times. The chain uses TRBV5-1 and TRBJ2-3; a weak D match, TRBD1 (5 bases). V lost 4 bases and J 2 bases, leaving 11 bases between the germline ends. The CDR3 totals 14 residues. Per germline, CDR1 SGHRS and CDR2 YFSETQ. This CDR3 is CASSPDTNTDTQYF. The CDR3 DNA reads TGCGCCAGCAGCCCGGACACCAACACAGATACGCAGTATTTT.

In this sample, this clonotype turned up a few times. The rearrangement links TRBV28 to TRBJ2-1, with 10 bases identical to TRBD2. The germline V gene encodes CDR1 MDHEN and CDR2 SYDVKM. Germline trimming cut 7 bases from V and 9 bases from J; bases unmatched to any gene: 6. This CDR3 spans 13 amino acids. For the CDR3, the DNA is TGTGCCAGCACTAGCGGGAGTGTCGGTGAGCAGTTCTTC. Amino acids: CASTSGSVGEQFF.

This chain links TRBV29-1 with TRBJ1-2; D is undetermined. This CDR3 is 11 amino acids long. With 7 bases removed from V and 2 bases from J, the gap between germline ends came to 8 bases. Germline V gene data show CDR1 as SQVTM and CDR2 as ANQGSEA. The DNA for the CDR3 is TGCAGCGCCTGGGAAAACTATGGCTACACCTTC. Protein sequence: CSAWENYGYTF. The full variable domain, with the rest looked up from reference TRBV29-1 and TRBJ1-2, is SAVISQKPSRDICQRGTSLTIQCQVDSQVTMMFWYRQQPGQSLTLIATANQGSEATYESGFVIDKFPISRPNLTFSTLTVSNMSPEDSSIYLCSAWENYGYTFGSGTRLTVV.

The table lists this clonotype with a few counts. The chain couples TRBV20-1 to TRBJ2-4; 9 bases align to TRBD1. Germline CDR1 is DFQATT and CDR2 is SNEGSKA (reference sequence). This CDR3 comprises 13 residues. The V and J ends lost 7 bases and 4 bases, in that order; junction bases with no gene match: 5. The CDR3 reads CSVLGQGKNIQYF. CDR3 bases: TGCAGTGTCCTTGGACAGGGGAAAAACATTCAGTACTTC.